This T cell receptor (beta chain) was identified in a study of beta chain features in type 1 diabetes. General study results and limits: When Type 1 diabetes patients were examined, their TCRB CDR3s proved moderately but significantly shorter in all four CD4+ subsets.

The CDR3 sequence is 20 residues long. V lost 8 bases to trimming and J lost 8 bases; unmatched junction nucleotides: 23. CDR1 and CDR2 from the germline V gene are MDHEN and SYDVKM. Of the isolated RNA, all was reverse transcribed, and so the sequenced material was expressed TCRB transcripts. The repertoire was sequenced with immunoSEQ multiplex PCR; TCRdb's copy has only in-frame clones and lacks some. This sample has a few hundred thousand clones, with approximately 14% found just once. Only one count was recorded for this clone. The antigen remains unidentified. One heparinised blood draw averaging roughly 120 mL was given by each donor. Sorting with CD45RO/CCR7/CD25/CD127/CD95/CD27 yielded naive, central memory, regulatory and stem-like memory CD4+ cells.

Sequencing used naive CD4+ T cells from blood. The chain combines TRBV28 with TRBJ2-1, with 14 positions matching TRBD2. The receptor was derived from a man aged 25-45 years with type 1 diabetes. CDR3 sequence: CASFGPEDRPTSGRAYEQFF. DNA of the CDR3: TGTGCCAGCTTTGGTCCTGAGGACAGACCGACTAGCGGGAGGGCCTATGAGCAGTTCTTC. Filled out from reference TRBV28 and TRBJ2-1, the complete variable domain reads DVKVTQSSRYLVKRTGEKVFLECVQDMDHENMFWYRQDPGLGLRLIYFSYDVKMKEKGDIPEGYSVSREKKERFSLILESASTNQTSMYLCASFGPEDRPTSGRAYEQFFGPGTRLTVL.